This T cell receptor (beta chain) came from a study of cytomegalovirus exposure and HLA in healthy donors. Study details: Earlier results showed 117 million unique TCR beta sequences derived from approximately 180 million T cells.

V lost 5 bases, J lost 0 bases, and 14 bases lay in between. The CDR3 has 16 residues. Germline CDR1 and CDR2: LNHDA and SQIVND (reference sequence). Vbeta (60) and Jbeta (13) primers were used in the PCR. TCRdb's table, derived via immunoSEQ multiplex PCR, lists solely in-frame clones and lacks some. The sample holds approximately 220,000 clones, around 76% seen once. Worth noting for this clone: Its antigen is undetermined.

Findings and limits, study-wide: Per a prior analysis, the majority of TCR beta V segments were productive roughly 87% or roughly 30% of the time.

J is TRBJ2-1 and V is TRBV19; D ambiguous. The receptor comes from a man aged 35-49 years in good health and CMV-seropositive. The sequencing input was PBMCs. The CDR3 region has the DNA TGTGCCAGTAGTCCCTCAGTTGCCCTCTCCTACAATGAGCAGTTCTTC. Protein: CASSPSVALSYNEQFF.